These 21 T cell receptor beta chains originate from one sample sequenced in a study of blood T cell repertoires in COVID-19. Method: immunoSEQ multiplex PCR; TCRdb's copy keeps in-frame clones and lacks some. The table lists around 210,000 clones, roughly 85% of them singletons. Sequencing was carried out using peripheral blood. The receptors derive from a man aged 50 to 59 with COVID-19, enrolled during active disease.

This chain's CDR3 is CASRGTGAYNEQFF. The CDR3, as DNA: TGTGCCAGCAGAGGGACAGGGGCCTACAATGAGCAGTTCTTC. V gene TRBV25-1 combines with J gene TRBJ2-1; 10 positions match TRBD1. The trim removed 6 bases at V and 2 bases at J, leaving 1 base unmatched. Germline CDR1 and CDR2: MGHDK and SYGVNS. The CDR3 runs 14 residues.

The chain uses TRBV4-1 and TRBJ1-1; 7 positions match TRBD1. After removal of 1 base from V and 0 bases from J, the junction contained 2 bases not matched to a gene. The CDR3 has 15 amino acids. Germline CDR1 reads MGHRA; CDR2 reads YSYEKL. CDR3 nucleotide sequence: TGCGCCAGCAGCCAAGTGACAGGGATGAACACTGAAGCTTTCTTT. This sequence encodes CASSQVTGMNTEAFF.

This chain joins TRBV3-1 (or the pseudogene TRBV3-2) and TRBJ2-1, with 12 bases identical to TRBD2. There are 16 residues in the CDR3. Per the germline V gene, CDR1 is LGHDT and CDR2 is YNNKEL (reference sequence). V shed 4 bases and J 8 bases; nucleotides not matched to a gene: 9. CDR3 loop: CASSPILAGGRDEQFF. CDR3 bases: TGTGCCAGCAGCCCAATTCTAGCGGGGGGGAGGGATGAGCAGTTCTTC.

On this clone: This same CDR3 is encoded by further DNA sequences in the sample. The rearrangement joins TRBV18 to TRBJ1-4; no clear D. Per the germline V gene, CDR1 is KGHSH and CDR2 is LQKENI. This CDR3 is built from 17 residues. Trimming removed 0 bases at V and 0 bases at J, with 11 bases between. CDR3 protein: CASSPPVNRATNEKLFF. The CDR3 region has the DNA TGTGCCAGCTCACCACCGGTGAACCGGGCAACTAATGAAAAACTGTTTTTT.

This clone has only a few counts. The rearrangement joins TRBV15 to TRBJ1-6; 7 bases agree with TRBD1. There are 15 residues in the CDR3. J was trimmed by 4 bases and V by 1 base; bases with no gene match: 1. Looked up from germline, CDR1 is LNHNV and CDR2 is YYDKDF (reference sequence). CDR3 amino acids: CATSRGQGYNSPLHF. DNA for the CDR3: TGTGCCACCAGCAGAGGACAGGGATATAATTCACCCCTCCACTTT.

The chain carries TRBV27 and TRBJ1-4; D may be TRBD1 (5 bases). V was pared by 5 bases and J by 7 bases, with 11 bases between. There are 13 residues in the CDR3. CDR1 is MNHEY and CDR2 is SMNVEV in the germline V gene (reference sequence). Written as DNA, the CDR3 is TGTGCCAGCAGTGGGACTTCCCGTGAAAAACTGTTTTTT. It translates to CASSGTSREKLFF.

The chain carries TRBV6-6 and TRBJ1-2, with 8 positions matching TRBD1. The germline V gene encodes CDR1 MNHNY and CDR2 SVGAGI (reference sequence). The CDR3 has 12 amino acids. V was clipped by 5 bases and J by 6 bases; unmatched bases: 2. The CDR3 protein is CASSTDRDGYTF. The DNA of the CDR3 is TGTGCCAGCAGTACGGACAGGGATGGCTACACCTTC.

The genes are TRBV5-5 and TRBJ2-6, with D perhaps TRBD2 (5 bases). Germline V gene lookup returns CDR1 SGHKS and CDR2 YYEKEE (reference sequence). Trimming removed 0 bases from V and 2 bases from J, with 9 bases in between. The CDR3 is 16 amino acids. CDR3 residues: CASSLDAGTGANVLTF. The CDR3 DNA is TGTGCCAGCAGCTTGGATGCCGGGACTGGGGCCAACGTCCTGACTTTC. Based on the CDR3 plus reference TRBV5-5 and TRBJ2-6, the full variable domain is DAGVTQSPTHLIKTRGQQVTLRCSPISGHKSVSWYQQVLGQGPQFIFQYYEKEERGRGNFPDRFSARQFPNYSSELNVNALLLGDSALYLCASSLDAGTGANVLTFGAGSRLTVL.

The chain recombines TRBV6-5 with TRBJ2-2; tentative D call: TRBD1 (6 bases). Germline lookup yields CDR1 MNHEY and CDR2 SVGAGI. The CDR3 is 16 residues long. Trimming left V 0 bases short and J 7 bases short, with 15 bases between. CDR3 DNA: TGTGCCAGCAGTTACTCGACAACAGGGAGCGGCGGGGAGCTGTTTTTT. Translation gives CASSYSTTGSGGELFF.

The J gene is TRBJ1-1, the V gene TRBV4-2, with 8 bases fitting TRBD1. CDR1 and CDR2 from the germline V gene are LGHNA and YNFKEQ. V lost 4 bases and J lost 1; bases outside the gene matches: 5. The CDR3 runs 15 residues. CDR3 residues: CASSRTGTGNTEAFF. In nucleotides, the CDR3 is TGTGCCAGCAGCCGTACCGGGACAGGGAACACTGAAGCTTTCTTT.

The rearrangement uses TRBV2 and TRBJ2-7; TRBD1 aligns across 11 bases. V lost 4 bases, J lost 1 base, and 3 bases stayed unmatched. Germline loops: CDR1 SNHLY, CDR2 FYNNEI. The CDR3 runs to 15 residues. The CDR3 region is CASSVGTGGSYEQYF. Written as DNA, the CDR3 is TGTGCCAGCAGTGTTGGGACAGGGGGTTCCTACGAGCAGTACTTC.

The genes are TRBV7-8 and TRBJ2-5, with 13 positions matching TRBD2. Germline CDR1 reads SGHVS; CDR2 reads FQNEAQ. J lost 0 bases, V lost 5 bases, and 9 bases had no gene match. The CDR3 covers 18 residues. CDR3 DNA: TGTGCCAGCAGCCGAGGACTAGCGGGGGTGTACTACCAAGAGACCCAGTACTTC. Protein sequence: CASSRGLAGVYYQETQYF.

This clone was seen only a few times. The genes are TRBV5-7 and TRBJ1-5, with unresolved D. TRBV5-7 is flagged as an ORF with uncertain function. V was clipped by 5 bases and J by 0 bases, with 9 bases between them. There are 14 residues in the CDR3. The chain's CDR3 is CASSGPYSNQPQHF. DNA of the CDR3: TGTGCCAGCAGTGGGCCATATAGCAATCAGCCCCAGCATTTT.

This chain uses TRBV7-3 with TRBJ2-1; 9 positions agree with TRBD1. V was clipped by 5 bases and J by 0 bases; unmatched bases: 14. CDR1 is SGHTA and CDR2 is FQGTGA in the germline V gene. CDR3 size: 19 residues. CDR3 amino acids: CASSPTGTGTFISYNEQFF. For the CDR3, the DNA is TGTGCCAGCAGCCCGACGGGGACAGGGACATTTATCTCCTACAATGAGCAGTTCTTC.

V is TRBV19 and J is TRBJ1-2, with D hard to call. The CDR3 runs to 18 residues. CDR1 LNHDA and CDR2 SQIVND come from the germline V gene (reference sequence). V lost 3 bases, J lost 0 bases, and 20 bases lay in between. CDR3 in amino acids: CASSIGVVGVWSNYGYTF. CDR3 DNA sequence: TGTGCCAGTAGTATTGGTGTTGTCGGGGTTTGGTCTAACTATGGCTACACCTTC.

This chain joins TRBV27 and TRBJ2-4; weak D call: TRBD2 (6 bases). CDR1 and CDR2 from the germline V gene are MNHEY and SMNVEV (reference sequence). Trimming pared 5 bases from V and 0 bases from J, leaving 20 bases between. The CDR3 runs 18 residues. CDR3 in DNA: TGTGCCAGCAGTCTACGCGGGGACGGAATTATAGCCAAAAACATTCAGTACTTC. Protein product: CASSLRGDGIIAKNIQYF.

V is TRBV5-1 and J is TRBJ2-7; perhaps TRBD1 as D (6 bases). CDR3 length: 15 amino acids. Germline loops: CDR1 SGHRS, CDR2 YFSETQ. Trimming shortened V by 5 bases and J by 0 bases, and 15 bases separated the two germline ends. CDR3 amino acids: CASSKDRSVSYEQYF. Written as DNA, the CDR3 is TGCGCCAGCAGTAAAGACAGGTCGGTCTCCTACGAGCAGTACTTC.

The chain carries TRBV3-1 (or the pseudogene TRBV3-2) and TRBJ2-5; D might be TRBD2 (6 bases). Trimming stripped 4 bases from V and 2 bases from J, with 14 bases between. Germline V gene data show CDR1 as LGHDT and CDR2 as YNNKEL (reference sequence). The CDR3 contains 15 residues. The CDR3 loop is CASSRTGTSQETQYF. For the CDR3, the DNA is TGTGCCAGCAGCCGAACCGGGACTTCACAAGAGACCCAGTACTTC.

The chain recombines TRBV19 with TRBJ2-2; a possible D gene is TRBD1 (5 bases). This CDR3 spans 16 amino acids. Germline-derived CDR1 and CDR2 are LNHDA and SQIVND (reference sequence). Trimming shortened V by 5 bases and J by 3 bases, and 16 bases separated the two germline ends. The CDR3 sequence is CASSPIQGTDTGELFF. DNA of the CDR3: TGTGCCAGTAGTCCCATCCAGGGTACGGACACCGGGGAGCTGTTTTTT.

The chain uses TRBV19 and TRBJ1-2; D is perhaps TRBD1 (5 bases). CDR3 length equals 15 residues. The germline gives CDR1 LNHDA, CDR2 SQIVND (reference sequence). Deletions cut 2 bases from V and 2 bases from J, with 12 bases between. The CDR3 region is CASSIWGTSNYGYTF. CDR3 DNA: TGTGCCAGTAGTATATGGGGCACTTCGAACTATGGCTACACCTTC.

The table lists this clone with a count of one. CDR3 coding DNA: TGCGCCAGCAGCTTGGAAGGGGCGCTTGGCAATCAGCCCCAGCATTTT. Translated: CASSLEGALGNQPQHF. The rearrangement joins TRBV5-1 to TRBJ1-5, with D perhaps TRBD1 (5 bases). The CDR3 is 16 amino acids. Germline V gene data show CDR1 as SGHRS and CDR2 as YFSETQ. Trimming took off 0 bases at V and 2 bases at J, with 12 bases between the two ends.